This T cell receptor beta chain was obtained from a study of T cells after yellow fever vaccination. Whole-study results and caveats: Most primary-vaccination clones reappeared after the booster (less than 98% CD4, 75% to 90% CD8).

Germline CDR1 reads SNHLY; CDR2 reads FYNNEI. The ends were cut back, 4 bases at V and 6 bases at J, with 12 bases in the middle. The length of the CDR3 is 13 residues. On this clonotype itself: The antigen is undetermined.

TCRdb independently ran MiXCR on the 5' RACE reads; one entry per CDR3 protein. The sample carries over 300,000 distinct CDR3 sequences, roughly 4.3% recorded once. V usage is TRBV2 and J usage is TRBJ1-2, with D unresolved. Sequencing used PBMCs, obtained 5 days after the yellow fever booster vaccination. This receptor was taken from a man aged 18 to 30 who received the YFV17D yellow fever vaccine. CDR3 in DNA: TGTGCCAGCAGTGCTTTACAACAGAATGGCTACACCTTC. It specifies CASSALQQNGYTF.